This T cell receptor beta chain stems from a study of regulatory T cells in long-lasting Graves disease (dated by TCRdb to the early 2020s). With respect to the entire study: Persistent Graves' disease was defined as antithyroid drug treatment for over 5 years with persistently positive TSH receptor autoantibodies. Persistent Graves' disease patients were compared with newly diagnosed Graves' disease patients by peripheral blood TCR sequencing and RNA sequencing. The study took place in China and was registered as a clinical trial. A total of 33 samples underwent TCR sequencing, from about 13 patients with persistent Graves' disease and 20 patients with newly diagnosed Graves' disease. On average, persistent Graves' disease patients in the clinical cohort had been on antithyroid drugs for approximately ten years.

Including cysteine and phenylalanine, the CDR3 has 14 amino acids. Only the CDR3 portion is preserved as DNA: 42 bases, with reading frame beginning at the first base. CDR1 and CDR2 are drawn from the germline V gene: SGDLS, YYNGEE. The time point label, as the study defines it: persistent/refractory GD, antithyroid drugs over 5 years with positive TRAb. RNA was extracted from PBMCs in TRIzol for both TCR sequencing and RNA sequencing. Graves' disease was diagnosed according to American Thyroid Association guidelines. Patients for the study were recruited at an endocrinology department in Xi'an, China. Each patient gave 7.5 to 10 milliliters of peripheral blood, collected in an EDTA anticoagulant tube. Ficoll Paque Plus density gradient separation was used to isolate PBMCs, and no further T cell sorting was done. An Agilent 2100 Bioanalyzer and agarose gel were used to assess RNA quality, and a NanoDrop 2000 was used to measure RNA concentration.

In the case of this clonotype: Its antigen remains unidentified. A much larger clone lies one base from this, so it may be a read error.

Libraries were made using multiplex PCR. The reads were generated on an Illumina HiSeq 4000. TCR beta libraries were built with iRepertoire HTBI primers and Arm-PCR amplification of CDR3 regions. PCR products were gel purified before sequencing. Under the source paper's analysis protocol: Gene usage analysis of CDR3 amino acid clonotypes relied on the approximately 68 TRBV and about 15 TRBJ segments identified across samples. Filtered high-quality paired reads were merged into contigs using COPE and FqMerger. BLAST was used to align contigs to IMGT TRBV, TRBD and TRBJ reference genes, with CDR3 defined following IMGT. Clonotypes above 0.1% frequency were classified as highly expanded clones. Shannon entropy was used to measure repertoire diversity, and the Gini coefficient was used to measure V-J evenness. A clonotype found in more than one individual was treated as public. In TCRdb, the public reads were trimmed at Q25 with fastp and aligned with MiXCR, with productive beta chains retained. A single entry per CDR3 protein holds the most common genes and DNA from its merged rows. The V and J calls follow TCRdb's processing rather than the paper's. Within this sample are 350,000 to 500,000 distinct CDR3 sequences, with roughly 23% of them counted one time only. Clones ranked in the top ten supply 13% to 15% of the sample.

Broad study findings and their caveats: Only peripheral blood was studied, because thyroid tissue, the primary lesion, was inaccessible. A larger number of public clonotypes was shared among persistent patients (over 2,500) than among newly diagnosed patients (around 870). As a limitation, the authors acknowledged that the small sample size may reduce accuracy. Persistent Graves' disease patients showed lower TCR Shannon entropy and fewer highly expanded clones than newly diagnosed patients, suggesting clonal expansion. Persistent disease showed preferential use of TRBV28, TRBJ1-2 and TRBJ2-5, whereas newly diagnosed disease favored TRBV20-1 and TRBJ2-1. Only the TCR beta chain was sequenced and analyzed.

This specimen consisted of peripheral blood mononuclear cells (PBMCs), obtained when the disease was refractory, from a patient treated with antithyroid drugs. The source is a female donor with Graves disease. This chain is built from TRBV9 and TRBJ2-5; a tentative D match to TRBD1 spans 5 bases. The bases are TGTGCCAGCAACGTAGAGTGGGGCGCAGAGACCCAGTACTTC. Translated, it gives CASNVEWGAETQYF.